In its sample, the clone carrying this TCR beta chain was seen once. The sample is drawn from a study of blood T cell repertoires in COVID-19. Sequencing was performed with immunoSEQ multiplex PCR; in TCRdb, only in-frame clones are kept and a portion is missing. Here the sample spans 55,000 to 70,000 clones, more than 75% being singletons. The TCR comes from a woman aged 60 to 75 with acute or convalescent COVID-19. Sequenced: peripheral blood.

In DNA, the CDR3 is TGCAGTGCTAGGAGGGAGTCTGAAGCTTTCTTT. This codes for CSARRESEAFF. The gene calls are TRBV20-1 and TRBJ1-1; no firm D call. V was trimmed by 3 bases and J by 6 bases, leaving 8 bases between them. Germline-derived CDR1 and CDR2 are DFQATT and SNEGSKA (reference sequence). This CDR3 is built from 11 residues.